Listed here is a single T cell receptor beta chain. Its specific antigen is unknown. Base qualities were left out, and no much larger clone turns up one base away. V and J are trimmed by 2 bases and 10 bases, and the gene matches miss 14 bases of the junction. Taken from the germline V gene (reference sequence), the CDR1 and CDR2 loops are LGHDT and YNNKEL. The CDR3 holds 16 amino acids from the cysteine to the phenylalanine. CDR3 DNA is the only sequence kept; it has 48 bases, read in frame from the first base. The data stem from a study of blood T cell repertoires in COVID-19 (dated by TCRdb to about 2020). About the study as a whole: Samples from collaborators originated in the United States, Italy and Spain and spanned both the acute and convalescent phases of COVID-19. The prospective study material was composed of cDNA or gDNA derived from T cells, B-cell-depleted T cells, or PBMCs. Subjects who had been exposed to COVID-19, were actively infected with it, or had recovered from it provided the deeply sampled blood TCRbeta repertoires that made up the dataset. A freely available public database, intended as a resource for researchers studying the immune response to SARS-CoV-2, is where the repertoires were released. Samples were obtained from the ongoing ImmuneRACE study (first 160 participants) and from over a thousand subjects provided by 6 global collaborators. Nearly every sample came with metadata listing a de-identified subject ID, COVID-19 status, age in years and sex. HLA class I and class II types, where available, came from metadata supplied by the sample provider rather than from assay-based typing. The research as a whole found: The amount of clinical and demographic metadata varied by source and participant and was provided uncurated.

One collaborating source in Seattle enrolled patients during active infection and followed them longitudinally through the course of disease. The collaborating institutions used their own protocols to collect whole blood in K2EDTA tubes. For TCRbeta analysis, collaborators shipped samples as frozen whole blood, isolated PBMCs, or DNA extracted from either of those sample types. TCRbeta CDR3 regions were amplified from genomic DNA using the immunoSEQ Assay, a bias-controlled multiplex PCR. Processing in the source paper ran as follows. Within the assay, amplification of reference gene primers was used to estimate how many nucleated cells each sample contained. To quantify the absolute abundance of each unique TCRbeta CDR3 rearrangement, sequence reads were collapsed and filtered. For each sample, productive Simpson clonality was calculated as the square root of Simpson's diversity index over productive rearrangements. TCRdb retrieved this table from immuneACCESS and kept in-frame rearrangements only. Not all clones are present; in checked studies, unresolved V genes account for under half, and no reason is known for the remainder. For V, J and clone size, that table is used; D and trimming come from the DNA. In all, the sample holds fewer than 700,000 clones, and 70% to 90% of those were seen once. The top ten clonotypes cover roughly 7.4% of the sample.

The material sequenced was peripheral blood. This sequence was found in a woman in her forties or fifties with COVID-19, enrolled during active disease. The chain is made from TRBV3-1 (or the pseudogene TRBV3-2) and TRBJ1-2; TRBD1 aligns with 9 central bases. The CDR3: CASSQPGQGPSATYTF. Here is the DNA: TGTGCCAGCAGCCAACCGGGACAGGGCCCTAGTGCGACCTACACCTTC.